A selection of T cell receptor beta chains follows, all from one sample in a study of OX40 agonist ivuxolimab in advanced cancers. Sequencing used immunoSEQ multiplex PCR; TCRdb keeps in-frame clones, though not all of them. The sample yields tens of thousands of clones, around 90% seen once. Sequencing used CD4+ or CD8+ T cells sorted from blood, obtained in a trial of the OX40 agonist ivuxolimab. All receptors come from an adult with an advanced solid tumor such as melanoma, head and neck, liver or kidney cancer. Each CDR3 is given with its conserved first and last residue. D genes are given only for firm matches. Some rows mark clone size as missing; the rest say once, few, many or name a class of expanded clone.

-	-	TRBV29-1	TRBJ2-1	TGCAGCGCCCTCGAACAGAGCTCCTACAATGAGCAGTTCTTC	CSALEQSSYNEQFF
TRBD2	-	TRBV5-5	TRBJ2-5	TGTGCCAGCAGCCTCGGACTAGCGGGAAACAGAATTCAAGAGACCCAGTACTTC	CASSLGLAGNRIQETQYF
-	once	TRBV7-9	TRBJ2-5	TGTGCCAGCAGCCCCCGAAGTATCCAATACCAAGAGACCCAGTACTTC	CASSPRSIQYQETQYF
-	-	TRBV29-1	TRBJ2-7	TGCAGCGTCGTAGCGGAGAGCTCCTACGAGCAGTACTTC	CSVVAESSYEQYF
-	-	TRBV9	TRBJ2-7	TGTGCCAGCAGCGGGCAGCCGAGGCCGACCAAAAACTACGAGCAGTACTTC	CASSGQPRPTKNYEQYF
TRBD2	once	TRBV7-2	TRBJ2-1	TGTGCCAGCAGCCCCCCGACTAGCGGGAGGTTCCACAATGAGCAGTTCTTC	CASSPPTSGRFHNEQFF
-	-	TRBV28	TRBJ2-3	TGTGCCAGCAGTTTAGTGGAGTTCGACACAGATACGCAGTATTTT	CASSLVEFDTDTQYF
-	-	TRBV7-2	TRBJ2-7	TGTGCCAGCAGCCGAAAGGGACACGCAGTTTCCGAGCAGTACTTC	CASSRKGHAVSEQYF
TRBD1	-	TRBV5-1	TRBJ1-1	TGCGCCAGCAGCCTACGACAGGGGAACACTGAAGCTTTCTTT	CASSLRQGNTEAFF
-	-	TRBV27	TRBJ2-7	TGTGCCAGCAGTATGACCGGGACATCCTACGAGCAGTACTTC	CASSMTGTSYEQYF
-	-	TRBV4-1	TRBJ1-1	TGCGCCAGCAGCCAAGAGTTTGAAAACACTGAAGCTTTCTTT	CASSQEFENTEAFF
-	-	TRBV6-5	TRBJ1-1	TGTGCCAGCAGTTACTCGGCATCTAACACTGAAGCTTTCTTT	CASSYSASNTEAFF
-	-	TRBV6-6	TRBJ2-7	TGTGCCAGCAGTCTTAGGGAGACTAACTACGAGCAGTACTTC	CASSLRETNYEQYF
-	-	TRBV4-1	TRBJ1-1	TGCGCCAGCAGCCAGAGACAGTTGGTGAACACTGAAGCTTTCTTT	CASSQRQLVNTEAFF
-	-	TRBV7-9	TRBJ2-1	TGTGCCAGCAGCTCTACTTTGGGCAATGAGCAGTTCTTC	CASSSTLGNEQFF
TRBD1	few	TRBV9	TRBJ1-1	TGTGCCAGCAGCGCAAACCGGGACAGGGGCGTCAGCACTGAAGCTTTCTTT	CASSANRDRGVSTEAFF
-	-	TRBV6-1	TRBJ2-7	TGTGCCAGCAGTGTAGTGGGAGCTCGTTACGAGCAGTACTTC	CASSVVGARYEQYF
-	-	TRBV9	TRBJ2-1	TGTGCCAGCAGCCGATCCACAGGGTACGGGAACAATGAGCAGTTCTTC	CASSRSTGYGNNEQFF
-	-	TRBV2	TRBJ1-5	TGTGCCAGCAGCGTTTCCCGGGACTCGCCAGACCAGCCCCAGCATTTT	CASSVSRDSPDQPQHF
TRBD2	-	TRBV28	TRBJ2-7	TGTGCCAGCAGTCGAGGACTAGCGGGTGTAGGAGAGCAGTACTTC	CASSRGLAGVGEQYF
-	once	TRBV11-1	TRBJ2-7	TGTGCCAGCAGCTTGGGGTATATGGGTGAGCAGTACTTC	CASSLGYMGEQYF
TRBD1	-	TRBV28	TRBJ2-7	TGTGCCAGCAGTGGGGACAGTTCCTACGAGCAGTACTTC	CASSGDSSYEQYF
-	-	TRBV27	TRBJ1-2	TGTGCCAGCAGTTTGTCAGAAGCATATGGCTACACCTTC	CASSLSEAYGYTF
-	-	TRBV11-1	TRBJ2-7	TGTGCCAGCAGCTTTGCCCCCGGGACATCCTACGAGCAGTACTTC	CASSFAPGTSYEQYF
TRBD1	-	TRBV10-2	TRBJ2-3	TGCGCCAGTAGACAGGGGGCCTCAGATACGCAGTATTTT	CASRQGASDTQYF
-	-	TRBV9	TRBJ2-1	TGTGCCAGCAGCCCAGTCAGTTCCTACAATGAGCAGTTCTTC	CASSPVSSYNEQFF
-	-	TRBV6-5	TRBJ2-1	TGTGCCAGCAGTTACTCGGGAAGTGAGCAGTTCTTC	CASSYSGSEQFF
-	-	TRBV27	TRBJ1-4	TGTGCCAGCAGGGCGCTCCAAGCAACTAATGAAAAACTGTTTTTT	CASRALQATNEKLFF
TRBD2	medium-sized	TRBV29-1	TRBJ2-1	TGCAGCTTCCAAGGACTAGCGGGAGCGCGAAGCTCCTACAATGAGCAGTTCTTC	CSFQGLAGARSSYNEQFF
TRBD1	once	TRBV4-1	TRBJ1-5	TGCGCCAGCAGCTACGGGACAGGGGACAATCAGCCCCAGCATTTT	CASSYGTGDNQPQHF
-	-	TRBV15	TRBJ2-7	TGTGCCACCAGCCGTTCCCAGGGGTCCGAGCAGTACTTC	CATSRSQGSEQYF
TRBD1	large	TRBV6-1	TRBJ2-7	TGTGCCAGCAGTGAAGGGACAGGGGGCTCCTACGAGCAGTACTTC	CASSEGTGGSYEQYF
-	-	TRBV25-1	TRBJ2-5	TGTGCCAGCCTGGGACCTGAGACCCAGTACTTC	CASLGPETQYF
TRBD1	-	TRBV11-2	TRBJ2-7	TGTGCCAGCAGACAGGGGGCCAGCCACGAGCAGTACTTC	CASRQGASHEQYF
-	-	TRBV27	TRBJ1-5	TGTGCCAGCAGTGAACGACGACCCTCGGGCAATCAGCCCCAGCATTTT	CASSERRPSGNQPQHF
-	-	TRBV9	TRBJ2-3	TGTGCCAGCAGCCCCTCTTCTCGGAGCACAGATACGCAGTATTTT	CASSPSSRSTDTQYF
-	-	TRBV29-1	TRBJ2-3	TGCAGCGTTGAAGGGTCCAGGGTCACAGATACGCAGTATTTT	CSVEGSRVTDTQYF
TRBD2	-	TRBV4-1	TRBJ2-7	TGCGCCAGCAGCCAAGCTAGCGGGAGGGCCGGAGAGCAGTACTTC	CASSQASGRAGEQYF
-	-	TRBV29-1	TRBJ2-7	TGCAGCGTTGAAACAGCTACTACCTACGAGCAGTACTTC	CSVETATTYEQYF
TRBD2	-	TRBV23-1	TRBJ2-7	TGCGCCAGCAGTCAACCGGGACTAGCGGGAGGGCCACGAGAGCAGTACTTC	CASSQPGLAGGPREQYF
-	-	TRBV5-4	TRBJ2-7	TGTGCCAGCAGCTTGGGGCCGGAGGTGGGCGAGCAGTACTTC	CASSLGPEVGEQYF
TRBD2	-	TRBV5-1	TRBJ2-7	TGCGCCAGCAGCCAAGGGACTAGCGGGAGGCCGACCTACGAGCAGTACTTC	CASSQGTSGRPTYEQYF
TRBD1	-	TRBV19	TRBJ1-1	TGTGCCAGTAGTACCTCCGGGACAGGGGGCCGGGACACTGAAGCTTTCTTT	CASSTSGTGGRDTEAFF
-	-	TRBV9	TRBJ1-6	TGTGCCAGCAGATTGGGGGACACCAATAATTCACCCCTCCACTTT	CASRLGDTNNSPLHF
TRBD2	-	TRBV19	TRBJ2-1	TGTGCCAGTAGTTTATCTAGCGGAGGCTACAATGAGCAGTTCTTC	CASSLSSGGYNEQFF
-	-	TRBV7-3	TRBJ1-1	TGTGCCAGCAGCTTAGAAAACAGGGAGTTGAACACTGAAGCTTTCTTT	CASSLENRELNTEAFF
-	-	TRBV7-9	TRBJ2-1	TGTGCCAGCAGCTACGGGAGTAGCAACAATGAGCAGTTCTTC	CASSYGSSNNEQFF
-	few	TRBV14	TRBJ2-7	TGTGCCAGCAGCCCATCTTCCTACGAGCAGTACTTC	CASSPSSYEQYF
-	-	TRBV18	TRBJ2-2	TGTGCCAGCTCGCCTTGGGCGGGGAATACCGGGGAGCTGTTTTTT	CASSPWAGNTGELFF
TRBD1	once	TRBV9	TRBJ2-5	TGTGCCAGCAGCCCCCAGGGGGCCTTTAGGCAAGAGACCCAGTACTTC	CASSPQGAFRQETQYF
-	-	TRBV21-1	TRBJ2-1	TGTGCCAGCAGCACGGGACTAGCGGTTTGTCTGGATGAGCAGTTCTTC	CASSTGLAVCLDEQFF
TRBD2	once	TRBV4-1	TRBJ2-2	TGCGCCAGCAGCCACCGACTAGCGGGAGGGTCGAGCGGGGAGCTGTTTTTT	CASSHRLAGGSSGELFF
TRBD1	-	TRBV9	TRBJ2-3	TGTGCCAGCAGCGAGGGACAGGGGAGCACAGATACGCAGTATTTT	CASSEGQGSTDTQYF
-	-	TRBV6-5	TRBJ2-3	TGTGCCAGCAGTTACACGGGGCCCACAGATACGCAGTATTTT	CASSYTGPTDTQYF
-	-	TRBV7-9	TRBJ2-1	TGTGCCAGCAGCCGCGGGACCCTATACAATGAGCAGTTCTTC	CASSRGTLYNEQFF
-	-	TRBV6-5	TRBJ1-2	TGTGCCAGCAGTTTGGACCCCTCCTACTATGGCTACACCTTC	CASSLDPSYYGYTF
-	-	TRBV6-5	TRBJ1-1	TGTGCCAGCAGGAATGTAACGGTGAACACTGAAGCTTTCTTT	CASRNVTVNTEAFF